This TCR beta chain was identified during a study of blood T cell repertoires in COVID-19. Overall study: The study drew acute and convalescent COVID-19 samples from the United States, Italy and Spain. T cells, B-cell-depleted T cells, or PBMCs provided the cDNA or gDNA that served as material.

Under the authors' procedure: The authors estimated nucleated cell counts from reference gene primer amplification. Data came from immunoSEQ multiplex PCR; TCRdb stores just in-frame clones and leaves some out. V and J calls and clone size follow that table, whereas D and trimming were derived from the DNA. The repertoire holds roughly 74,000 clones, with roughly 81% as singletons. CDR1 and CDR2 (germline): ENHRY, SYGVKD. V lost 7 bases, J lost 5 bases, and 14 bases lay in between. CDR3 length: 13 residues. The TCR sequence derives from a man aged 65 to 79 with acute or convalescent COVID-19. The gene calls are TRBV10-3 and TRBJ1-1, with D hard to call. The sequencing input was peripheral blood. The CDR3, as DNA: TGTGCCATCAAGGAGGGTGGAGTTACTGAAGCTTTCTTT. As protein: CAIKEGGVTEAFF.